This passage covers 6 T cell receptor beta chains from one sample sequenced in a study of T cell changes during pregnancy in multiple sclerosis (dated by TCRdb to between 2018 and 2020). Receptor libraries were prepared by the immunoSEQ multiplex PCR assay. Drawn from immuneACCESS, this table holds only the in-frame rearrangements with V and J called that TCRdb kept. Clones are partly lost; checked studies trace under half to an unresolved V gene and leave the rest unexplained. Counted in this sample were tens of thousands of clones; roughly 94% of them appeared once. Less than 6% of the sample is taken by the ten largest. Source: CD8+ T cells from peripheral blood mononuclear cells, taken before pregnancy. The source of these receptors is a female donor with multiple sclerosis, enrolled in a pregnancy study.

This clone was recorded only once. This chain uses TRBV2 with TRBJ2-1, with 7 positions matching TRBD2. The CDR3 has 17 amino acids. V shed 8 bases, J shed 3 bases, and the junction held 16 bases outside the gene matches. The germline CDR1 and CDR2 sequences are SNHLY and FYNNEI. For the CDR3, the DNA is TGTGCCAGCTGTAGGGCCTCGGCGGGAGTCGACTACAATGAGCAGTTCTTC. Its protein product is CASCRASAGVDYNEQFF.

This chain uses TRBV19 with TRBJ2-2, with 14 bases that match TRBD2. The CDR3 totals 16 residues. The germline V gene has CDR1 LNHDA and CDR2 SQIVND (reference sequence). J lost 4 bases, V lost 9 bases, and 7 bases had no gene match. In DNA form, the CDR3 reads TGTGCCAGCTCACCGGGACTAGCGGGAGTCACCGGGGAGCTGTTTTTT. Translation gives CASSPGLAGVTGELFF.

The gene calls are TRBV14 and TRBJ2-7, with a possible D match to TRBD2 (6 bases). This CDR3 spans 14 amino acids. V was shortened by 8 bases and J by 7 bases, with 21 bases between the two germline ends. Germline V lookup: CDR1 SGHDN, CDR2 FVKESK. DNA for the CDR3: TGTGCCAGCGGTCCCGAGGGAGGAGGGATTGAGCAGTACTTC. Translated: CASGPEGGGIEQYF.

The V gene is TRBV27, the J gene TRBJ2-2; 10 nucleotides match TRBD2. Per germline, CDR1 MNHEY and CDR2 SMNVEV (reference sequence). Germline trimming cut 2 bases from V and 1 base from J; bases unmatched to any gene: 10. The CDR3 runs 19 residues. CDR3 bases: TGTGCCAGCAGTTTAGGGCCGGGACTAGCGCCCGTGAACACCGGGGAGCTGTTTTTT. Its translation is CASSLGPGLAPVNTGELFF.

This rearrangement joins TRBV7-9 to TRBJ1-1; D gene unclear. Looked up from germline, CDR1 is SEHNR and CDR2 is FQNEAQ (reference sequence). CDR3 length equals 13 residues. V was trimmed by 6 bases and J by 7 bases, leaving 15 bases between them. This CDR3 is CASRLPSPDEAFF. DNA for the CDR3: TGTGCCAGCAGACTTCCATCCCCTGATGAAGCTTTCTTT.

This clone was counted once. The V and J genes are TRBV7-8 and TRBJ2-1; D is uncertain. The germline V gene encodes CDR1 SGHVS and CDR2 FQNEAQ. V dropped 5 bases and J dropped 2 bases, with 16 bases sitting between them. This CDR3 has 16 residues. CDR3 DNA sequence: TGTGCCAGCAGCCTCACCTCTTACAGCCCCTACAATGAGCAGTTCTTC. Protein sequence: CASSLTSYSPYNEQFF.